Described below is a single T cell receptor (beta chain) sequence and its context. Antigen specificity is unknown. PCR was performed using 60 Vbeta and 13 Jbeta primers. The data were produced by immunoSEQ multiplex PCR, yet TCRdb's version contains in-frame clones alone and is incomplete. This repertoire shows approximately 88,000 clones, over 60% found once; its top ten account for 5.3%. These data are taken from a study of cytomegalovirus exposure and HLA in healthy donors. Background on the study: Roughly 92 million unique TCRs, all from HLA-typed donors, were included in an early release of the data. Overall study results and limits: The availability of immune exposure information extended only to CMV serostatus. Productive rates of about 87% or about 30% were seen for most TCR beta V segments in an earlier analysis.

The CDR3 length is 14 residues. The germline V gene has CDR1 MNHNY and CDR2 SVGAGI (reference sequence). V dropped 10 bases and J dropped 7; count of bases not matched to a gene: 13. The receptor's source is a man aged 25-45 years in good health and CMV-seropositive. Material: PBMCs. The V and J genes are TRBV6-6 and TRBJ1-5; TRBD1 matches at 7 bases. The DNA of the CDR3 is TGTGCCACCCAAAAGACAGGGCAGGGGCAGCCCCAGCATTTT. This codes for CATQKTGQGQPQHF.